The 8 T cell receptor beta chains listed next were all sequenced from one sample in a study of blood T cell repertoires in COVID-19. Sequencing was performed with immunoSEQ multiplex PCR; in TCRdb, only in-frame clones are kept and a portion is missing. The sample has around 250,000 clones, 65% to 85% seen once. The sample consisted of peripheral blood. These receptor sequences come from a middle-aged woman who had recovered from COVID-19.

On this clone itself: A much larger clonotype is one base distant, so this may be a read error. The J gene is TRBJ2-6, the V gene TRBV14; D may be TRBD1 (5 bases). The CDR3 is made up of 15 amino acids. V was pared by 4 bases and J by 2 bases, with 9 bases between. Germline CDR1 is SGHDN and CDR2 is FVKESK. The CDR3 region has the DNA TGTGCCAGCAGCCTACAGGATCCTGGGGCCAACGTCCTGACTTTC. Translating it yields CASSLQDPGANVLTF.

This clone was detected only a few times. The V and J genes are TRBV7-9 and TRBJ1-2; 7 bases are a match to TRBD1. Germline V gives CDR1 SEHNR, CDR2 FQNEAQ (reference sequence). This CDR3 spans 17 amino acids. J was trimmed by 6 bases and V by 5 bases; bases with no gene match: 18. CDR3 nucleotides: TGTGCCAGCAGCACCTGGGAAGTGTTTGGACAGGCGGATGGCTACACCTTC. This translates into CASSTWEVFGQADGYTF.

The genes are TRBV28 and TRBJ2-1; a weak D match, TRBD2 (5 bases). The germline V gene has CDR1 MDHEN and CDR2 SYDVKM. Trimming stripped 6 bases from V and 16 bases from J, with 19 bases between. The CDR3 length is 12 residues. CDR3 sequence (DNA): TGTGCCAGCAGCGTATCGGGGATGGTTGATTTCTTC. This encodes CASSVSGMVDFF.

J is TRBJ2-1 and V is TRBV29-1; TRBD2 is a possible D gene (5 bases). CDR3 length: 13 amino acids. Germline V lookup: CDR1 SQVTM, CDR2 ANQGSEA. V lost 5 bases to trimming and J lost 11 bases, with 19 bases between them. In DNA, the CDR3 is TGCAGCGTTATAACCACCGGGATAACTAAGCAGTTCTTC. Its protein product is CSVITTGITKQFF.

The J gene is TRBJ1-1, the V gene TRBV4-1; D uncertain. V was cut by 2 bases and J by 0 bases, with 4 bases left in between. The germline gives CDR1 MGHRA, CDR2 YSYEKL. CDR3 size: 13 residues. CDR3 DNA sequence: TGCGCCAGCAGCCAATCGGTGAACACTGAAGCTTTCTTT. This translates into CASSQSVNTEAFF.

J is TRBJ1-4 and V is TRBV6-6; D remains ambiguous. V was cut by 5 bases and J by 3 bases, with 19 bases left in between. Germline assignment: CDR1 MNHNY and CDR2 SVGAGI (reference sequence). The CDR3 loop spans 17 amino acids. CDR3 in amino acids: CASSPRYPGASNEKLFF. The CDR3 nucleotides read TGTGCCAGCAGTCCCCGTTATCCGGGAGCCTCTAATGAAAAACTGTTTTTT.

The chain carries TRBV18 and TRBJ1-2; tentatively, D is TRBD1 (6 bases). V lost 5 bases and J 5 bases, leaving 12 bases between the germline ends. Germline CDR1 and CDR2: KGHSH and LQKENI. The CDR3 consists of 13 residues. CDR3 DNA sequence: TGTGCCAGCTCAGACAACAGGGATTATGGCTACACCTTC. It specifies CASSDNRDYGYTF. The full variable domain, its missing parts supplied by reference TRBV18 and TRBJ1-2, is NAGVMQNPRHLVRRRGQEARLRCSPMKGHSHVYWYRQLPEEGLKFMVYLQKENIIDESGMPKERFSAEFPKEGPSILRIQQVVRGDSAAYFCASSDNRDYGYTFGSGTRLTVV.

The CDR3 is CASGSRGADNEQFF. The CDR3 bases are TGTGCCAGCGGGTCACGGGGGGCCGACAATGAGCAGTTCTTC. This chain uses TRBV5-4 with TRBJ2-1, with D possibly matching TRBD2 (7 bases). This CDR3 has 14 amino acids. V dropped 7 bases and J dropped 5 bases, with 16 bases sitting between them. CDR1 and CDR2 from the germline V gene are SGHNT and YYREEE (reference sequence).